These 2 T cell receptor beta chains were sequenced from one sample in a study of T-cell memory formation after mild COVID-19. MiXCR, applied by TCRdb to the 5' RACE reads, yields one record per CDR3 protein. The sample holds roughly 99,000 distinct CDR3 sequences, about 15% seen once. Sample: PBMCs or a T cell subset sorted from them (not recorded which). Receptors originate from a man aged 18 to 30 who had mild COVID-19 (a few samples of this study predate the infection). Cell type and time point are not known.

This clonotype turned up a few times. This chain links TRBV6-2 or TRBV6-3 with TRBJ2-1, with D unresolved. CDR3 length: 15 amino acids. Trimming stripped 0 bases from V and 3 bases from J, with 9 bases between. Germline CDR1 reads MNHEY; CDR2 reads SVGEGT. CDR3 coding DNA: TGTGCCAGCAGTTACTCAAGGCTGTACTACAATGAGCAGTTCTTC. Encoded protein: CASSYSRLYYNEQFF.

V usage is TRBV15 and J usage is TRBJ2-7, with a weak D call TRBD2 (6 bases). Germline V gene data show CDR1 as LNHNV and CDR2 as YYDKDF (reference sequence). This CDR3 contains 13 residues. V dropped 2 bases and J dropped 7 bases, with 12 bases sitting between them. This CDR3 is CATSRRGMEEQYF. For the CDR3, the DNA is TGTGCCACCAGCAGACGGGGGATGGAGGAGCAGTACTTC. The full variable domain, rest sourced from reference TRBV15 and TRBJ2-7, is DAMVIQNPRYQVTQFGKPVTLSCSQTLNHNVMYWYQQKSSQAPKLLFHYYDKDFNNEADTPDNFQSRRPNTSFCFLDIRSPGLGDTAMYLCATSRRGMEEQYFGPGTRLTVT.